The rows below give T cell receptor beta chains drawn from one sample of a study of blood T cell repertoires in COVID-19. Clones were sequenced by immunoSEQ multiplex PCR, and TCRdb holds only the in-frame ones, with some missing. Of over 95,000 clones listed, more than 80% are singletons. The sequencing sample was made of peripheral blood. Receptor source: a woman aged 45-65 years with acute or convalescent COVID-19. Both conserved end residues are part of each CDR3. Each record gives: D gene, clone size, V gene, J gene, CDR3 DNA, CDR3 protein. D genes are given only for firm matches. Rows give clone size only sometimes, using once, few, many, or a class for an expanded clone.

D gene: .; clone size: .; V gene: TRBV19; J gene: TRBJ1-2; CDR3 DNA: TGTGCCAGTAGTATCGGTCAGGGGTATGGCTACACCTTC; CDR3 protein: CASSIGQGYGYTF
D gene: TRBD2; clone size: .; V gene: TRBV7-9; J gene: TRBJ2-3; CDR3 DNA: TGTGCCAGCAGACGGGTTAGCGGGGGGGCCTCAGATACGCAGTATTTT; CDR3 protein: CASRRVSGGASDTQYF
D gene: .; clone size: few; V gene: TRBV4-3; J gene: TRBJ1-1; CDR3 DNA: TGCGCCAGCAGCGCGGGACCCCGAGGGACTGAAGCTTTCTTT; CDR3 protein: CASSAGPRGTEAFF
D gene: TRBD2; clone size: .; V gene: TRBV5-1; J gene: TRBJ2-5; CDR3 DNA: TGCGCCAGCAGCTTACTAGCGGGGGGCGTAGAGACCCAGTACTTC; CDR3 protein: CASSLLAGGVETQYF
D gene: TRBD1; clone size: .; V gene: TRBV28; J gene: TRBJ2-2; CDR3 DNA: TGTGCCAGCAGTTCGGGCAGGGGGACCCTCGGGGAGCTGTTTTTT; CDR3 protein: CASSSGRGTLGELFF
D gene: .; clone size: .; V gene: TRBV6-5; J gene: TRBJ1-6; CDR3 DNA: TGTGCCAGCCTCGGGGGGGGCCGACTCCACTTT; CDR3 protein: CASLGGGRLHF
D gene: .; clone size: .; V gene: TRBV2; J gene: TRBJ1-2; CDR3 DNA: TGTGCCAGCAGTGAAGCGCCAGGGAAAGGCTACACCTTC; CDR3 protein: CASSEAPGKGYTF
D gene: .; clone size: .; V gene: TRBV7-3; J gene: TRBJ2-7; CDR3 DNA: TGTGCCAGCAGCTTAAGTGGGGCGTACGAGCAGTACTTC; CDR3 protein: CASSLSGAYEQYF
D gene: TRBD1; clone size: .; V gene: TRBV3-1/TRBV3-2; J gene: TRBJ2-6; CDR3 DNA: TGTGCCAGCAGCCAGCAGGGGGTTGGGGCCAACGTCCTGACTTTC; CDR3 protein: CASSQQGVGANVLTF
D gene: .; clone size: once; V gene: TRBV28; J gene: TRBJ2-7; CDR3 DNA: TGTGCCAGCAGTCCGGCAGGGTTTTACGAGCAGTACTTC; CDR3 protein: CASSPAGFYEQYF
D gene: .; clone size: .; V gene: TRBV28; J gene: TRBJ2-1; CDR3 DNA: TGTGCCAGCAGTTTTCGAGGCTACAATGAGCAGTTCTTC; CDR3 protein: CASSFRGYNEQFF
D gene: TRBD2; clone size: once; V gene: TRBV7-8; J gene: TRBJ2-1; CDR3 DNA: TGTGCCAGCAGCTTAAAAGGGACTAGCGGGAGGGTAAGTTTCGATGAGCAGTTCTTC; CDR3 protein: CASSLKGTSGRVSFDEQFF
D gene: .; clone size: .; V gene: TRBV28; J gene: TRBJ2-1; CDR3 DNA: TGTGCCAGCAGTCGTCCCGGGACAAGGGTCAAGAATGAGCAGTTCTTC; CDR3 protein: CASSRPGTRVKNEQFF
D gene: .; clone size: .; V gene: TRBV18; J gene: TRBJ1-2; CDR3 DNA: TGTGCCAGCTCACCAGGAGCTAACTATGGCTACACCTTC; CDR3 protein: CASSPGANYGYTF
D gene: .; clone size: .; V gene: TRBV29-1; J gene: TRBJ1-1; CDR3 DNA: TGCAGCGTTGAAGATCCCGTAAACACTGAAGCTTTCTTT; CDR3 protein: CSVEDPVNTEAFF
D gene: TRBD1; clone size: few; V gene: TRBV18; J gene: TRBJ1-1; CDR3 DNA: TGTGCCAGCTCATACACAGGGGGCTGGAACACTGAAGCTTTCTTT; CDR3 protein: CASSYTGGWNTEAFF
D gene: TRBD1; clone size: .; V gene: TRBV6-5; J gene: TRBJ1-4; CDR3 DNA: TGTGCCAGCAGCATTAAAACAGGGGAAGAGGAAAAACTGTTTTTT; CDR3 protein: CASSIKTGEEEKLFF
D gene: TRBD1; clone size: .; V gene: TRBV2; J gene: TRBJ1-4; CDR3 DNA: TGTGCCAGCAGTGATCCGTTGGACAGGGGACTTAATGAAAAACTGTTTTTT; CDR3 protein: CASSDPLDRGLNEKLFF
D gene: .; clone size: .; V gene: TRBV7-9; J gene: TRBJ1-2; CDR3 DNA: TGTGCCAGCAGCGGCGAAGGGGACTATGGCTACACCTTC; CDR3 protein: CASSGEGDYGYTF
D gene: .; clone size: once; V gene: TRBV20-1; J gene: TRBJ2-7; CDR3 DNA: TGCAGTGCTATTGAAACAGGCTACGAGCAGTACTTC; CDR3 protein: CSAIETGYEQYF
D gene: .; clone size: .; V gene: TRBV9; J gene: TRBJ1-2; CDR3 DNA: TGTGCCAGCAGCGTAGCTACGGACTATGGCTACACCTTC; CDR3 protein: CASSVATDYGYTF
D gene: TRBD1; clone size: few; V gene: TRBV12-3/TRBV12-4; J gene: TRBJ1-5; CDR3 DNA: TGTGCCAGCAGCCAGGGGGCTGGTCAGCCCCAGCATTTT; CDR3 protein: CASSQGAGQPQHF
D gene: .; clone size: once; V gene: TRBV4-1; J gene: TRBJ1-4; CDR3 DNA: TGCGCCAGCAGCCAAAGGTCACTGACAGGCTGGTTGGAAAAACTGTTTTTT; CDR3 protein: CASSQRSLTGWLEKLFF
D gene: TRBD2; clone size: .; V gene: TRBV6-6; J gene: TRBJ2-1; CDR3 DNA: TGTGCCAGCATCCTGGGGGGACTAAGTAACGAGCAGTTCTTC; CDR3 protein: CASILGGLSNEQFF
D gene: .; clone size: .; V gene: TRBV30; J gene: TRBJ2-7; CDR3 DNA: TGTGCCTGGAGTGTACGGACGGGGGAGCAGTACTTC; CDR3 protein: CAWSVRTGEQYF
D gene: .; clone size: .; V gene: TRBV25-1; J gene: TRBJ2-3; CDR3 DNA: TGTGCCAGCAGTGATGTGGAGGGGATCACAGATACGCAGTATTTT; CDR3 protein: CASSDVEGITDTQYF
D gene: .; clone size: .; V gene: TRBV5-4; J gene: TRBJ2-1; CDR3 DNA: TGTGCCAGCAGCTCAGGACAGCTGAAATGGGGTGAGCAGTTCTTC; CDR3 protein: CASSSGQLKWGEQFF